This T cell receptor beta chain was found in a study of blood T cell repertoires in COVID-19. Study in general: Sites across the United States, Italy and Spain contributed samples from acute and convalescent COVID-19. The analysed material was cDNA or gDNA that came from T cells, B-cell-depleted T cells, or PBMCs.

V trimming: 1 base; J trimming: 7 bases; junction bases outside the gene matches: 4. This CDR3 contains 14 residues. Germline CDR1 and CDR2: SGHTA and FQGNSA. The authors' processing: Reference gene primer amplification yielded estimated nucleated cell counts. Clones were read by immunoSEQ multiplex PCR, and TCRdb kept only the in-frame ones, dropping some. V, J and clone size are those of that table, while D and trimming were read from the DNA. The sample has under 300,000 clones, roughly 86% seen once. Sequencing was performed on peripheral blood. This TCR came from a woman in her 30s with acute or convalescent COVID-19. The rearrangement uses TRBV7-2 and TRBJ2-1; TRBD2 aligns across 7 bases. In nucleotides, the CDR3 is TGTGCCAGCAGCTTAGGGACTAGGGGTAATGAGCAGTTCTTC. Translated: CASSLGTRGNEQFF.